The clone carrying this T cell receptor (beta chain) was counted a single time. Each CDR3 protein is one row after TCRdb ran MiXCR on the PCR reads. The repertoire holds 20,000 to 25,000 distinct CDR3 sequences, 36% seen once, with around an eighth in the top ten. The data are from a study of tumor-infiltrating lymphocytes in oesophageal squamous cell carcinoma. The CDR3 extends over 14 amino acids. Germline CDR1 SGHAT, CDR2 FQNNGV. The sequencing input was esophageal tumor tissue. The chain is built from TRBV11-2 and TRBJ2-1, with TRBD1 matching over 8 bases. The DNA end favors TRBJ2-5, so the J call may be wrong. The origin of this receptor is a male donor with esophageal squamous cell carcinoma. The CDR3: CASSLGQGMETQYF. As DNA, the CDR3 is TGTGCCAGCAGCTTAGGACAGGGGATGGAGACCCAGTACTTC.